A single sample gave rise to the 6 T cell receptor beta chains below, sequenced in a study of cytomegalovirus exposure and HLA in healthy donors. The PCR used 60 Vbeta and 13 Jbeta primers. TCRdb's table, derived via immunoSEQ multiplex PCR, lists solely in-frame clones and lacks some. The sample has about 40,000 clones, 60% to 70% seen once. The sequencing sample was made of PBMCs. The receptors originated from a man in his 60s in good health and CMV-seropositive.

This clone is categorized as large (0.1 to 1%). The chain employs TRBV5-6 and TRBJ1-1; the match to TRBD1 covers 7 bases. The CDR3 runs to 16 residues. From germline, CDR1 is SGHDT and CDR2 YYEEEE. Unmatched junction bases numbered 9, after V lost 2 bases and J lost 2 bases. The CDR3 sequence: CASSLNLGQENTEAFF. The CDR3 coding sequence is TGTGCCAGCAGCTTAAATTTAGGACAGGAAAACACTGAAGCTTTCTTT.

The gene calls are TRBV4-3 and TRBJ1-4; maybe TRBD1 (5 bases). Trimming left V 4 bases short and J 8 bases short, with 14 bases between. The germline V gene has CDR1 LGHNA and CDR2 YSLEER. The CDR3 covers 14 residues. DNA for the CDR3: TGCGCCAGCAGCCTCAGGGTTTTAGGGGAAAAACTGTTTTTT. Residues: CASSLRVLGEKLFF.

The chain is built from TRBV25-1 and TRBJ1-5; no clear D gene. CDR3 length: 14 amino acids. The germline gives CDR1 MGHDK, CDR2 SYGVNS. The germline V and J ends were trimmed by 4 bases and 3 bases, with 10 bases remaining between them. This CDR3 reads CASSVRGYNQPQHF. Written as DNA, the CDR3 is TGTGCCAGCAGTGTACGGGGATACAATCAGCCCCAGCATTTT.

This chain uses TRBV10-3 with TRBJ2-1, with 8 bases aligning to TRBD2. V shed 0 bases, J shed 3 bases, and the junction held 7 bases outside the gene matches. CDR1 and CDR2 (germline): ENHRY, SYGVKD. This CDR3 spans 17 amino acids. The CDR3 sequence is CAISESGAGGLYNEQFF. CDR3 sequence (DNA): TGTGCCATCAGTGAGTCGGGGGCGGGAGGCCTCTACAATGAGCAGTTCTTC.

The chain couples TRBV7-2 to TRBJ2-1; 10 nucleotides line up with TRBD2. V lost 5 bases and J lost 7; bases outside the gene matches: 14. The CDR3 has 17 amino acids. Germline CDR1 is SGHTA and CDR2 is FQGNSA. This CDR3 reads CASSHGLAELAGNEQFF. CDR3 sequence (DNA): TGTGCCAGCAGCCACGGACTAGCGGAACTGGCCGGGAATGAGCAGTTCTTC.

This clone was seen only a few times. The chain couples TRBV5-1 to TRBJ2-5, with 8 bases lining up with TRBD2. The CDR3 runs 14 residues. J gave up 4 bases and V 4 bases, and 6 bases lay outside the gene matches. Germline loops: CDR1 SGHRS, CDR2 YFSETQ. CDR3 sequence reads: CASSPGTSRETQYF. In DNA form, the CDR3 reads TGCGCCAGCAGCCCTGGGACTAGTAGAGAGACCCAGTACTTC.